The rows below give T cell receptor beta chains drawn from one sample of a study of T cells in localized non-small cell lung cancer. The protocol was immunoSEQ multiplex PCR, while the TCRdb copy is restricted to in-frame clones and leaves out a portion. The sample has about 33,000 clones; about 90% are singletons. This material consisted of peripheral blood, taken before any cancer treatment. These receptors were collected from a man between 40 and 75 years old with stage I lung adenocarcinoma. Each CDR3 is given with its conserved first and last residue. Each record gives: J gene, D gene, clone size, CDR3 length, V gene, CDR3 protein, CDR3 DNA. A D gene is named only where the DNA matches it firmly. The size of a clone is reported for some rows only, either as once, few or many, or as a class for expanded clones.

TRBJ2-5	-	-	12	TRBV6-1	CASSPLAETQYF	TGTGCCAGCAGTCCGTTAGCAGAGACCCAGTACTTC
TRBJ2-5	-	-	13	TRBV2	CASSEDHQETQYF	TGTGCCAGCAGTGAAGACCACCAAGAGACCCAGTACTTC
TRBJ1-2	-	-	19	TRBV2	CAVREQGFFRTKANYGYTF	TGTGCCGTACGTGAGCAGGGATTTTTCCGCACCAAAGCTAACTATGGCTACACCTTC
TRBJ1-2	-	-	14	TRBV30	CAWKAQTGPHGYTF	TGTGCCTGGAAGGCTCAAACAGGCCCTCATGGCTACACCTTC
TRBJ1-1	-	-	16	TRBV6-5	CASSYWAGEGNTEAFF	TGTGCCAGCAGTTACTGGGCAGGGGAGGGGAACACTGAAGCTTTCTTT
TRBJ1-2	-	-	14	TRBV18	CASSPPTESYGYTF	TGTGCCAGCTCACCACCGACCGAATCCTATGGCTACACCTTC
TRBJ2-1	-	once	13	TRBV6-1	CASRTGRYNEQFF	TGTGCCAGTAGAACCGGACGTTACAATGAGCAGTTCTTC
TRBJ1-1	-	-	13	TRBV5-1	CAVGSGRGTEAFF	TGCGCCGTCGGTTCGGGACGGGGCACTGAAGCTTTCTTT
TRBJ1-5	-	-	13	TRBV19	CASSIDLILPQHF	TGTGCCAGTAGTATAGATCTAATCCTGCCCCAGCATTTT
TRBJ2-7	-	-	14	TRBV5-6	CASSTPQDERKQYF	TGTGCCAGCAGCACACCCCAAGACGAGAGGAAGCAGTACTTC
TRBJ2-1	-	-	16	TRBV5-6	CASSLGARASYNEQFF	TGTGCCAGCAGCTTGGGGGCCAGGGCCTCCTACAATGAGCAGTTCTTC
TRBJ1-2	TRBD1	-	14	TRBV7-2	CASSLAGTGYGYTF	TGTGCCAGCAGCTTAGCCGGGACAGGGTATGGCTACACCTTC
TRBJ2-1	-	-	15	TRBV19	CASRRDGSSYNEQFF	TGTGCCAGTAGGAGAGACGGAAGTTCCTACAATGAGCAGTTCTTC
TRBJ1-1	-	-	13	TRBV12-5	CASGLGGNTEAFF	TGTGCTAGTGGCCTCGGGGGGAACACTGAAGCTTTCTTT
TRBJ2-2	-	-	16	TRBV9	CASSVGHLADTGELFF	TGTGCCAGCAGCGTTGGGCACTTGGCGGACACCGGGGAGCTGTTTTTT
TRBJ2-1	TRBD2	once	16	TRBV5-4	CASSWLTSGGINEQFF	TGTGCCAGCAGCTGGCTAACTAGCGGGGGGATCAATGAGCAGTTCTTC
TRBJ2-5	-	-	14	TRBV11-2	CASTTGAFQETQYF	TGTGCCAGCACCACCGGGGCCTTCCAAGAGACCCAGTACTTC
TRBJ2-7	-	-	16	TRBV11-2	CASSLEGSFLGGEQYF	TGTGCCAGCAGCTTAGAGGGGTCATTCCTAGGGGGTGAGCAGTACTTC
TRBJ2-1	-	-	16	TRBV15	CATSRDPGAGPLGQFF	TGTGCCACCAGCAGAGATCCGGGGGCGGGCCCTCTTGGGCAGTTCTTC
TRBJ1-1	-	-	17	TRBV12-1	CASSFGQGLSAHTEAFF	TGTGCCAGCAGCTTTGGGCAGGGATTGTCCGCCCACACTGAAGCTTTCTTT
TRBJ2-7	TRBD1	-	14	TRBV6-6	CASKGQGAVYEQYF	TGTGCCAGCAAAGGACAGGGGGCTGTCTACGAGCAGTACTTC
TRBJ1-1	-	-	12	TRBV6-6	CASRQTRTEAFF	TGTGCCAGCAGACAAACGAGGACTGAAGCTTTCTTT
TRBJ1-1	-	-	15	TRBV7-8	CASSLDRFMNTEAFF	TGTGCCAGCAGCTTAGATAGATTCATGAACACTGAAGCTTTCTTT
TRBJ2-1	TRBD2	-	14	TRBV29-1	CSVEGTSGGNEQFF	TGCAGCGTTGAGGGGACTAGCGGGGGTAATGAGCAGTTCTTC
TRBJ1-1	TRBD1	-	15	TRBV10-3	CAISDSRDRESEAFF	TGTGCCATCAGTGACTCCCGGGACAGGGAATCTGAAGCTTTCTTT
TRBJ1-6	-	-	15	TRBV27	CASSLVRTDNSPLHF	TGTGCCAGCAGTTTGGTCCGGACAGATAATTCACCCCTCCACTTT
TRBJ2-3	TRBD1	few	16	TRBV5-1	CASSLAGTGATDTQYF	TGCGCCAGCAGTTTGGCCGGGACAGGGGCCACAGATACGCAGTATTTT
TRBJ2-5	-	few	15	TRBV11-1	CASSFSRGYQETQYF	TGTGCCAGCAGCTTTTCGAGGGGGTACCAAGAGACCCAGTACTTC
TRBJ2-7	-	-	13	TRBV6-1	CASSEEGRAEQYF	TGTGCCAGCAGTGAAGAAGGCAGGGCCGAGCAGTACTTC
TRBJ2-7	TRBD1	-	14	TRBV7-6	CASSRQGESYEQYF	TGTGCCAGCAGCCGACAGGGAGAGTCCTACGAGCAGTACTTC
TRBJ1-2	TRBD1	-	15	TRBV6-1	CASRAGTGSTYGYTF	TGTGCCAGCAGGGCTGGGACAGGGAGCACCTATGGCTACACCTTC
TRBJ2-3	-	-	16	TRBV11-3	CASSSPSEAVEDTQYF	TGTGCCAGCAGCTCTCCCTCGGAGGCGGTTGAAGATACGCAGTATTTT
TRBJ1-3	-	-	13	TRBV7-2	CASSLRGGDTIYF	TGTGCCAGCAGCTTAAGAGGGGGGGACACCATATATTTT
TRBJ1-2	-	-	16	TRBV7-2	CASTRSPQVAHYGYTF	TGTGCCAGCACCCGAAGCCCCCAGGTGGCCCACTATGGCTACACCTTC
TRBJ2-7	-	-	12	TRBV2	CAGGAGVYEQYF	TGTGCCGGTGGGGCAGGAGTCTACGAGCAGTACTTC
TRBJ2-3	TRBD1	-	13	TRBV19	CASTTGRTDTQYF	TGTGCCAGTACGACAGGGCGCACAGATACGCAGTATTTT
TRBJ1-1	TRBD1	-	13	TRBV5-1	CASSTGTNTEAFF	TGCGCCAGTTCGACAGGGACGAACACTGAAGCTTTCTTT
TRBJ2-3	-	once	15	TRBV5-6	CASSLARDETDTQYF	TGTGCCAGCAGCTTGGCTAGGGATGAGACAGATACGCAGTATTTT
TRBJ2-3	TRBD2	-	12	TRBV6-6	CASSPTSGEGYF	TGTGCCAGCAGCCCAACTAGCGGGGAGGGGTATTTT
TRBJ1-3	-	-	13	TRBV27	CASTMSLSATIYF	TGTGCCAGCACAATGAGCCTTAGTGCCACCATATATTTT
TRBJ2-1	TRBD1	-	15	TRBV10-3	CAISEGTGGRNEQFF	TGTGCCATCAGCGAAGGGACAGGGGGTCGGAATGAGCAGTTCTTC
TRBJ2-2	-	once	12	TRBV4-1	CASSQYTGELFF	TGCGCCAGCAGCCAATACACCGGGGAGCTGTTTTTT
TRBJ1-3	-	-	15	TRBV27	CASSLDSYSGNTIYF	TGTGCCAGCAGTCTGGACAGTTACTCTGGAAACACCATATATTTT
TRBJ1-1	-	once	10	TRBV2	CASGGGEAFF	TGTGCCAGCGGGGGGGGTGAAGCTTTCTTT
TRBJ1-1	-	-	13	TRBV5-5	CASSYGTNTEAFF	TGTGCCAGCAGCTACGGTACTAACACTGAAGCTTTCTTT
TRBJ1-1	-	-	16	TRBV10-3	CAISESSTDMRTEAFF	TGTGCCATCAGTGAGTCATCGACAGATATGAGGACTGAAGCTTTCTTT
TRBJ2-6	TRBD2	-	18	TRBV4-1	CASSRRVEAGFGANVLTF	TGCGCCAGCAGCCGCCGGGTGGAAGCGGGATTTGGGGCCAACGTCCTGACTTTC
TRBJ2-7	-	-	15	TRBV19	CASSPATGLGYEQYF	TGTGCCAGTAGTCCGGCCACGGGCTTGGGGTACGAGCAGTACTTC
TRBJ1-6	TRBD1	-	16	TRBV12-5	CASGLGGTAANSPLHF	TGTGCTAGTGGTTTGGGAGGGACAGCCGCTAATTCACCCCTCCACTTT
TRBJ2-3	TRBD1	-	13	TRBV27	CASCRGLGDTQYF	TGTGCCAGCTGTAGGGGGCTGGGAGATACGCAGTATTTT
TRBJ1-1	-	-	15	TRBV9	CASSVGGVVGTEAFF	TGTGCCAGCAGCGTAGGAGGGGTCGTGGGCACTGAAGCTTTCTTT
TRBJ2-7	TRBD1	-	15	TRBV6-1	CASRRDRGDSYEQYF	TGTGCCAGCAGGAGGGACAGGGGAGACTCCTACGAGCAGTACTTC
TRBJ2-1	-	-	13	TRBV9	CASRDQRGNEQFF	TGTGCCAGCCGAGACCAGAGGGGCAATGAGCAGTTCTTC
TRBJ1-5	-	-	14	TRBV19	CASRTGPPTQPQHF	TGTGCCAGTAGGACCGGGCCACCTACTCAGCCCCAGCATTTT